This TCR beta chain emerged from a study of blood T cell repertoires in COVID-19 (dated by TCRdb to between 2020 and 2021). About the full investigation: Collaborator samples came from the United States, Italy and Spain and covered acute and convalescent phases of COVID-19. The material from the prospective study consisted of cDNA or gDNA derived from T cells, B-cell-depleted T cells, or PBMCs. Where HLA class I and class II types were available, the types were taken from metadata supplied by the sample provider, not from assay-based typing. A de-identified subject ID, COVID-19 status, age in years and sex were almost always included in the sample metadata. Subjects who had been exposed to COVID-19, were actively infected with it, or had recovered from it provided the deeply sampled blood TCRbeta repertoires that made up the dataset. The samples were drawn from two sources: the first 160 participants of the ongoing ImmuneRACE study, and approximately 1,300 subjects contributed by 6 global collaborators. A freely available public database, intended as a resource for researchers studying the immune response to SARS-CoV-2, is where the repertoires were released.

The paper's findings and limits, for the study overall: The quantity of clinical and demographic metadata differed by source and by participant and was supplied without curation.

TCRbeta CDR3 regions were amplified from genomic DNA by means of the immunoSEQ Assay, a bias-controlled multiplex PCR. In the source study's methods: The number of nucleated cells in each sample was estimated from the amplification of reference gene primers within the assay. To quantify the absolute abundance of each unique TCRbeta CDR3 rearrangement, sequence reads were collapsed and filtered. Productive Simpson clonality was computed per sample as the square root of Simpson's diversity index over productive rearrangements. The table was pulled from immuneACCESS by TCRdb, which kept in-frame rearrangements only. Such tables lose some clones; where checked, under half of the loss comes from unresolved V genes, and the rest has no known cause. That table supplies the V and J calls and clone size; D and trimming were determined from the DNA. Recorded for this sample are under 80,000 clones; over 85% of them occurred a single time. The top ten clonotypes cover 5.5% to 6.5% of the sample.

About this clone: This receptor's antigen is unknown. Base-call qualities are not available, and no considerably larger clone is one nucleotide away.

Collaborating institutions collected whole blood in K2EDTA tubes following their own protocols. For TCRbeta analysis, collaborators shipped samples as frozen whole blood, isolated PBMCs, or DNA extracted from either of those sample types. The junction shows trimming of 3 bases on V and 5 bases on J, and the gene matches do not reach 8 bases of it. The CDR1 and CDR2 encoded by the germline V gene are SGDLS and YYNGEE. The CDR3 goes from the cysteine to the phenylalanine over 15 residues. Only CDR3 DNA is held: 45 bases, read in frame from base 1. Input material: peripheral blood. The V and J genes are TRBV9 and TRBJ2-5, and 9 junction bases match TRBD1. This clonotype was obtained from a human donor in a cohort sampled during active COVID-19. The sequence in DNA is TGTGCCAGCAGCGCTGTTGGGACAGGGTCGGAGACCCAGTACTTC. It encodes CASSAVGTGSETQYF.